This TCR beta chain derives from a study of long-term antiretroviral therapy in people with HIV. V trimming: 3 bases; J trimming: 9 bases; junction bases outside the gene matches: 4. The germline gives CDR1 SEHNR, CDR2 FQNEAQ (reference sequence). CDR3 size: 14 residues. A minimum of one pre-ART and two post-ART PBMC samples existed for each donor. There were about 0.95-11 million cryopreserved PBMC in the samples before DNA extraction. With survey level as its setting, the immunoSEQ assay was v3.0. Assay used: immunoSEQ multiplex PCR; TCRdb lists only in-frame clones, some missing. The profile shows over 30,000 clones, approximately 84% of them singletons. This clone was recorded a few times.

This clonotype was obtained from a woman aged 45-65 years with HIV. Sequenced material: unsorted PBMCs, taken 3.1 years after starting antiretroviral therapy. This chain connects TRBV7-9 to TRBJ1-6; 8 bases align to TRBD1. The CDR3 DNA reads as TGTGCCAGCAGCTTCGGACAGGGAGGTTCACCCCTCCACTTT. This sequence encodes CASSFGQGGSPLHF.